What follows are 9 T cell receptor beta chains derived from one specimen sequenced in a study of T cell clones after liver transplantation. Here immunoSEQ multiplex PCR was the method, and the copy in TCRdb shows in-frame clones only, minus some. The sample carries 77,000 or so clones, 75% to 90% recorded once. The sequencing here drew on CD4+ T cells from blood, taken 12 months after liver transplant. These receptor sequences come from a human patient who received a liver transplant. The T cells may partly be graft donor cells.

The J gene is TRBJ2-1, the V gene TRBV19, with D unclear. The CDR3 totals 16 residues. Looked up from germline, CDR1 is LNHDA and CDR2 is SQIVND (reference sequence). The ends were cut back, 6 bases at V and 8 bases at J, with 23 bases in the middle. The CDR3 region has the DNA TGTGCCAGTAGCCCAACTTTACTCCAACGAGCCGATGAGCAGTTCTTC. This sequence encodes CASSPTLLQRADEQFF. The whole variable domain, remainder taken from reference TRBV19 and TRBJ2-1, is DGGITQSPKYLFRKEGQNVTLSCEQNLNHDAMYWYRQDPGQGLRLIYYSQIVNDFQKGDIAEGYSVSREKKESFPLTVTSAQKNPTAFYLCASSPTLLQRADEQFFGPGTRLTVL.

The rearrangement links TRBV28 to TRBJ2-5; the match to TRBD2 covers 13 bases. CDR1 is MDHEN, CDR2 SYDVKM, per germline. The CDR3 consists of 19 residues. Trimming removed 3 bases from V and 2 bases from J; junction bases left unmatched: 12. The CDR3 nucleotides are TGTGCCAGCAGTTTCTTCGTCGGGACTAGCGGGACGGGTCAAGAGACCCAGTACTTC. Translation: CASSFFVGTSGTGQETQYF.

This clone was seen a few times. The chain links TRBV6-6 to TRBJ1-5; 11 positions agree with TRBD1. Germline CDR1 MNHNY, CDR2 SVGAGI (reference sequence). The CDR3 length is 16 residues. V was pared by 10 bases and J by 0 bases, with 8 bases of the junction left unmatched. CDR3 in amino acids: CATRDRGINSNQPQHF. DNA of the CDR3: TGTGCCACTCGGGACAGGGGGATTAATAGCAATCAGCCCCAGCATTTT.

The chain joins TRBV18 to TRBJ1-3; D gene unclear. Germline CDR1 is KGHSH and CDR2 is LQKENI. This CDR3 region has 13 residues. Trimming took 4 bases from V and 2 from J, leaving 6 bases between them. The CDR3 DNA reads TGTGCCAGCTCACGGGAGACTGGAAACACCATATATTTT. It is translated as CASSRETGNTIYF.

The chain carries TRBV10-3 and TRBJ1-1; tentatively, D is TRBD1 (6 bases). The CDR3 runs to 14 residues. The V and J ends lost 1 base and 0 bases respectively, with 6 bases between them. Looked up from germline, CDR1 is ENHRY and CDR2 is SYGVKD. CDR3 loop: CAISEYRVNTEAFF. As DNA, the CDR3 is TGTGCCATCAGTGAGTACAGGGTGAACACTGAAGCTTTCTTT.

This clone was counted a few times. CDR3 protein: CASSERTLQFF. The CDR3 DNA follows: TGTGCCAGCAGTGAAAGGACCTTGCAGTTCTTC. This chain connects TRBV2 to TRBJ2-1; D is uncertain. The V and J ends lost 2 bases and 12 bases respectively, with 8 bases between them. Germline assignment: CDR1 SNHLY and CDR2 FYNNEI. The CDR3 spans 11 residues.

The chain couples TRBV9 to TRBJ1-3; 9 nucleotides align to TRBD1. This CDR3 spans 19 amino acids. J gave up 4 bases and V 1 base, and 15 bases lay outside the gene matches. CDR1 is SGDLS, CDR2 YYNGEE, per germline. CDR3 amino acids: CASSVRGTGSDSTGNTIYF. The CDR3 DNA reads TGTGCCAGCAGCGTACGTGGGACAGGGAGCGACTCGACCGGAAACACCATATATTTT.

This chain uses TRBV6-6 with TRBJ2-3; D is ambiguous. The CDR3 contains 11 residues. Trimming cost V 5 bases and J 6 bases, with 6 bases left between them. CDR1 is MNHNY and CDR2 is SVGAGI in the germline V gene (reference sequence). CDR3 DNA: TGTGCCAGCAGTCCGACTGATACGCAGTATTTT. Translating gives CASSPTDTQYF.

This clone was recorded once. V gene TRBV29-1 combines with J gene TRBJ2-3; D is perhaps TRBD2 (5 bases). CDR3 length equals 12 residues. Per germline, CDR1 SQVTM and CDR2 ANQGSEA. V lost 8 bases to trimming and J lost 2 bases, with 11 bases between them. The CDR3 coding sequence is TGCAGCACCGAGGGAGACACAGATACGCAGTATTTT. Its protein product is CSTEGDTDTQYF.